This T cell receptor beta chain was sequenced during a study of PD-L1 blockade in urothelial cancer. Losses at the gene ends were 4 bases for V and 7 bases for J; bases not matched to a gene: 5. The germline CDR1 and CDR2 sequences are SGHKS and YYEKEE (reference sequence). This CDR3 is 13 amino acids long. Sequencing was performed with immunoSEQ multiplex PCR; in TCRdb, only in-frame clones are kept and a portion is missing. The repertoire holds roughly 41,000 clones, with 70% to 85% as singletons. The receptor's source is a man aged 60-69 years with urothelial cancer. The sequencing here drew on PBMCs, taken around atezolizumab (anti-PD-L1) treatment. The rearrangement uses TRBV5-5 and TRBJ1-2; 9 positions match TRBD1. The CDR3 sequence: CASSPGTGFGYTF. The CDR3 DNA sequence: TGTGCCAGCAGCCCGGGGACAGGGTTTGGCTACACCTTC.